This T cell receptor beta chain was observed in a study of OX40 agonist ivuxolimab in advanced cancers. Sampled blood was obtained at baseline, cycle 4 day 1, and cycle 7 day 1. V was trimmed by 2 bases and J by 4 bases, leaving 11 bases between them. Looked up from germline, CDR1 is MGHRA and CDR2 is YSYEKL. The CDR3 runs to 14 residues. Clones were read by immunoSEQ multiplex PCR, and TCRdb kept only the in-frame ones, dropping some. The data show about 38,000 clones, 87% seen once. The study's findings and limits: Determination of antigen specificity was not performed for the expanded peripheral T cells.

For this clone: What it recognizes is unknown.

The V call is TRBV4-1, the J call TRBJ2-5; D is tentatively TRBD1 or TRBD2 (6 bases each). The specimen was CD4+ or CD8+ T cells sorted from blood, collected in a trial of the OX40 agonist ivuxolimab. The TCR was taken from an adult with an advanced solid tumor such as melanoma, head and neck, liver or kidney cancer. CDR3 amino acids: CASSQQGRRETQYF. The CDR3 DNA follows: TGCGCCAGCAGCCAACAGGGGAGGAGAGAGACCCAGTACTTC.